The next 20 T cell receptor beta chains were all read from a single sample in a study of response to subunit inactivated influenza vaccine. Via MiXCR, TCRdb re-called the RT-PCR reads, giving one row per CDR3 protein. The repertoire has about 540,000 distinct CDR3 sequences, around 21% of them found once; the top ten carry around 2.8%. These data were also reused for a study on T cells expressing NK-cell markers. That source reports: Libraries used 5'RACE template switching adding universal primer site and UMIs.

The sequenced sample was CD4+ T cells sorted from PBMCs, obtained roughly 13 days after vaccination. The source of these receptors is a middle-aged man who received an inactivated influenza vaccine.

This clonotype was seen a few times. The chain carries TRBV6-1 and TRBJ2-1; D is possibly TRBD1 (6 bases). The length of the CDR3 is 15 residues. Germline CDR1 is MNHNS and CDR2 is SASEGT. The V end lost 6 bases, the J end lost 0 bases, and 12 bases lay between the germline ends. The CDR3 DNA reads TGTGCCAGCAGAACGGACAGAAGCTCCTACAATGAGCAGTTCTTC. Translated: CASRTDRSSYNEQFF.

The CDR3 loop reads CASSLNLVGELFF. In DNA form, the CDR3 reads TGTGCCAGCAGCTTAAATCTTGTCGGGGAGCTGTTTTTT. V and J are TRBV11-2 and TRBJ2-2, with no clear D. The CDR3 consists of 13 residues. The V and J ends lost 2 bases and 7 bases respectively, with 8 bases between them. Germline CDR1 and CDR2: SGHAT and FQNNGV.

This clonotype was counted a few times. J is TRBJ2-2 and V is TRBV7-2, with a weak D call TRBD1 (6 bases). Germline V CDR1 and CDR2: SGHTA, FQGNSA. CDR3 size: 14 residues. Between the trimmed V and J ends, which lost 5 bases and 7 bases, there was a span of 14 bases. The CDR3 DNA follows: TGTGCCAGCAGCCCCGACAGGAGGATCGGGGAGCTGTTTTTT. Translated: CASSPDRRIGELFF.

The table lists this clonotype with many counts. The rearrangement uses TRBV20-1 and TRBJ1-5; D gene unclear. The ends were cut back, 3 bases at V and 1 base at J, with 10 bases in the middle. The germline gives CDR1 DFQATT, CDR2 SNEGSKA (reference sequence). This CDR3 is 14 amino acids long. As DNA, the CDR3 is TGCAGTGCTAGGACCGGCGGGAGCAATCAGCCCCAGCATTTT. Translating it yields CSARTGGSNQPQHF.

The table lists this clonotype with a few counts. This rearrangement joins TRBV7-8 to TRBJ2-7, with D hard to call. Trimming took 1 base from V and 2 from J, leaving 12 bases between them. Germline CDR1 and CDR2: SGHVS and FQNEAQ. This CDR3 comprises 15 residues. The CDR3 spells CASSLDNRAAYEQYF. CDR3 nucleotides: TGTGCCAGCAGCTTAGATAATAGGGCGGCCTACGAGCAGTACTTC.

This clonotype was seen many times. This rearrangement joins TRBV18 to TRBJ2-5, with a weak D call TRBD2 (6 bases). Per the germline V gene, CDR1 is KGHSH and CDR2 is LQKENI. The CDR3 totals 13 residues. With 8 bases removed from V and 1 base from J, the gap between germline ends came to 11 bases. The CDR3 bases are TGTGCCAGCAGTCCCGGGGGCCAAGAGACCCAGTACTTC. Amino acid sequence: CASSPGGQETQYF.

This clonotype was seen more than once but under ten times. The chain uses TRBV12-3 or TRBV12-4 and TRBJ2-3; 14 bases map to TRBD2. Trimming at V came to 5 bases and at J to 0 bases, leaving 7 bases not matched to a gene. The CDR3 covers 18 residues. The CDR3 sequence: CASSPGTSGGWSTDTQYF. In nucleotides, the CDR3 is TGTGCCAGCAGTCCGGGGACTAGCGGGGGCTGGAGCACAGATACGCAGTATTTT.

This clonotype has only a few counts. As DNA, the CDR3 is TGCGCCAGCAGCCAAGATCGGGATACTAGCGGCCCACGGGGAGAGACCCAGTACTTC. Translating it yields CASSQDRDTSGPRGETQYF. This chain connects TRBV4-3 to TRBJ2-5; 8 bases align to TRBD2. The V gene end was trimmed by 0 bases and the J gene end by 4 bases; junction bases not matched to a gene: 16. Germline V gene sequence: CDR1 LGHNA, CDR2 YSLEER. This CDR3 region has 19 residues.

The genes are TRBV28 and TRBJ1-1; D unclear. The CDR3 contains 15 residues. Germline assignment: CDR1 MDHEN and CDR2 SYDVKM. The V end lost 9 bases, the J end lost 0 bases, and 17 bases lay between the germline ends. Written as DNA, the CDR3 is TGTGCCAGTGCGGTCGCACAGACCCTGAACACTGAAGCTTTCTTT. Residues: CASAVAQTLNTEAFF. Full variable domain (missing parts from reference TRBV28 and TRBJ1-1): DVKVTQSSRYLVKRTGEKVFLECVQDMDHENMFWYRQDPGLGLRLIYFSYDVKMKEKGDIPEGYSVSREKKERFSLILESASTNQTSMYLCASAVAQTLNTEAFFGQGTRLTVV.

The chain uses TRBV9 and TRBJ2-3, with TRBD2 matching over 10 bases. The V segment lost 0 bases and the J segment 4 bases; nucleotides outside the gene matches: 5. Germline V CDR1 and CDR2: SGDLS, YYNGEE. The CDR3 contains 16 residues. This chain's CDR3 is CASSVDPAGGADTQYF. CDR3 DNA: TGTGCCAGCAGCGTAGATCCAGCGGGAGGGGCAGATACGCAGTATTTT. Combining the CDR3 with reference TRBV9 and TRBJ2-3 gives the whole variable domain DSGVTQTPKHLITATGQRVTLRCSPRSGDLSVYWYQQSLDQGLQFLIQYYNGEERAKGNILERFSAQQFPDLHSELNLSSLELGDSALYFCASSVDPAGGADTQYFGPGTRLTVL.

V gene TRBV6-1 combines with J gene TRBJ2-3; D is tentatively TRBD1 or TRBD2 (5 bases each). V was cut by 7 bases and J by 2 bases, with 13 bases left in between. The CDR3 sequence is 14 residues long. Per the germline V gene, CDR1 is MNHNS and CDR2 is SASEGT. The CDR3 DNA follows: TGTGCCAGCAAGTCCGGGGCAGTCACAGATACGCAGTATTTT. Protein product: CASKSGAVTDTQYF.

The rearrangement uses TRBV7-9 and TRBJ1-4, with TRBD1 identical over 7 bases. Germline loops: CDR1 SEHNR, CDR2 FQNEAQ (reference sequence). This CDR3 is 15 amino acids long. Germline trimming cut 2 bases from V and 4 bases from J; bases unmatched to any gene: 4. The DNA of the CDR3 is TGTGCCAGCAGCTTACTGGGACAGCGTAATGAAAAACTGTTTTTT. It yields the protein CASSLLGQRNEKLFF.

This chain joins TRBV20-1 and TRBJ1-2; maybe TRBD1 (6 bases). The CDR3 has 12 residues. V was clipped by 7 bases and J by 2 bases, with 11 bases between them. CDR1 and CDR2 from the germline V gene are DFQATT and SNEGSKA (reference sequence). CDR3 bases: TGCAGTGACAAACAGGGAAACTATGGCTACACCTTC. Residues: CSDKQGNYGYTF.

J is TRBJ2-2 and V is TRBV7-2, with TRBD2 matching over 8 bases. The V gene's germline CDR1 is SGHTA and CDR2 FQGNSA. With V trimmed by 2 bases and J by 5 bases, 4 bases remained unmatched. This CDR3 spans 15 amino acids. DNA for the CDR3: TGTGCCAGCAGCTTAAGCGGGGGAGGGACCGGGGAGCTGTTTTTT. Translating it yields CASSLSGGGTGELFF.

For the CDR3, the DNA is TGTGCCAGCAGCGTATGGGACAGTGACTACAATGAGCAGTTCTTC. Its protein is CASSVWDSDYNEQFF. The chain links TRBV9 to TRBJ2-1; TRBD1 matches 7 bases. Germline loops: CDR1 SGDLS, CDR2 YYNGEE. Losses at the gene ends were 1 base for V and 3 bases for J; bases not matched to a gene: 4. This CDR3 has 15 amino acids. The complete variable domain, with remaining parts taken from reference TRBV9 and TRBJ2-1, reads DSGVTQTPKHLITATGQRVTLRCSPRSGDLSVYWYQQSLDQGLQFLIQYYNGEERAKGNILERFSAQQFPDLHSELNLSSLELGDSALYFCASSVWDSDYNEQFFGPGTRLTVL.

This clonotype was recorded a few times. The rearrangement uses TRBV7-2 and TRBJ2-3; possibly TRBD1 or TRBD2 for D (5 bases each). Trimming stripped 5 bases from V and 0 bases from J, with 12 bases between. This CDR3 region has 15 residues. CDR1 is SGHTA, CDR2 FQGNSA, per germline. CDR3 sequence (DNA): TGTGCCAGCAGCACCGGGACGACAAGCACAGATACGCAGTATTTT. Protein product: CASSTGTTSTDTQYF.

The rearrangement links TRBV15 to TRBJ2-1, with D possibly matching TRBD1 (5 bases). This CDR3 comprises 13 residues. V lost 4 bases, J lost 14 bases, and 18 bases lay in between. CDR1 is LNHNV, CDR2 YYDKDF, per germline (reference sequence). The CDR3, as DNA: TGTGCCACCAGCATCGACGCAGGGTTCAGGGAGTTCTTC. Translating it yields CATSIDAGFREFF.

This clonotype occurred a few times. For the CDR3, the DNA is TGTGCCAGCAGTTCCGACGGATCCTCCTACAATGAGCAGTTCTTC. Translated, it gives CASSSDGSSYNEQFF. The V and J genes are TRBV7-9 and TRBJ2-1; D not certain. V dropped 6 bases and J dropped 0 bases, with 12 bases sitting between them. Germline values: CDR1 SEHNR, CDR2 FQNEAQ (reference sequence). The CDR3 extends over 15 amino acids.

This clonotype was found many times. The chain uses TRBV29-1 and TRBJ1-2, with 9 nucleotides matching TRBD1. The CDR3 totals 14 residues. Germline trimming cut 7 bases from V and 4 bases from J; bases unmatched to any gene: 10. The germline V gene has CDR1 SQVTM and CDR2 ANQGSEA. The CDR3 here is CSAQTGTGLYGYTF. In DNA, the CDR3 is TGCAGCGCTCAAACCGGGACAGGGCTCTATGGCTACACCTTC.

This chain links TRBV7-2 with TRBJ2-3; no reliable D call. Trimming shortened V by 4 bases and J by 3 bases, and 8 bases separated the two germline ends. This CDR3 region has 13 residues. Germline V lookup: CDR1 SGHTA, CDR2 FQGNSA. CDR3 nucleotide sequence: TGTGCCAGCAGCTGGCCCGGGACAGATACGCAGTATTTT. Translating gives CASSWPGTDTQYF.